The clone carrying this TCR beta chain was seen a handful of times. Its antigen is unknown. TCRdb reprocessed the 5' RACE reads with MiXCR, giving one entry per CDR3 protein. The sample shows around 530,000 distinct CDR3 sequences, roughly 15% of them seen only once. This sample stems from a study of identical twins. General study findings and limits: Cord blood beta clonotypes present at high abundance carried fewer insertions; no such pattern appeared in memory repertoires. Out-of-frame TCR alpha sharing observed in monozygotic twins exceeded model estimates.

CDR1 is SGHVS and CDR2 is FQNEAQ in the germline V gene. J lost 0 bases, V lost 0 bases, and 3 bases had no gene match. This CDR3 contains 16 residues. The sample was also reused in another study, on yellow fever vaccine responses in identical twins. That investigation notes: In identical twins, vaccine T cell responses appeared partly shared and partly individual.

V usage is TRBV7-8 and J usage is TRBJ2-7, with TRBD1 matching 9 bases. Sequenced sample: CD4+ T cells sorted from blood. The source of this sequence is a woman under 30 in good health. DNA of the CDR3: TGTGCCAGCAGCTTAGCGGGGACAGGGAGCTCCTACGAGCAGTACGTC. Encoded protein: CASSLAGTGSSYEQYV.